This T cell receptor (beta chain) was sequenced for a study of T-cell memory formation after mild COVID-19 (dated by TCRdb to about 2021). Broadly, across the study: TCR sequence clusters from the two donors were largely donor specific. Longitudinal TCRalpha and TCRbeta repertoire sequencing tracked T-cell clones expanding and contracting after mild COVID-19 in a couple of donors. Two young, previously healthy adult volunteers, one female and one male, were included in the cohort. Overall results and qualifications from the work: Only two mild cases were covered by the study, and larger cohorts that include severe cases with pre-infection samples were considered necessary. SARS-CoV-2 specificity was not confirmed for the second-wave clones peaking on day 37. Clones contracting from day 15 to 85 had balanced CD4/CD8 phenotypes, while a second wave expanding from day 15 to 37 was biased towards CD4+. Some responding clones were detected in pre-infection memory, which suggested that pre-existing cross-reactive memory T cells had joined the SARS-CoV-2 response. Contracting CD4+ clones appeared mostly in the CM and EM memory subsets, whereas CD8+ clones were enriched in EMRA.

This clonotype came up once. Its target antigen remains unknown. Base qualities are not provided; no much larger clone lies one nucleotide away. A lone read is weak support. The CDR3 sequence holds 15 residues, the cysteine and phenylalanine included. Of the read, only the CDR3 DNA is kept; its 45 bases are in frame from base 1. Reading the germline V gene gives CDR1 SGHRS and CDR2 YFSETQ. The V end gives up 7 bases and the J end 1 base, leaving 6 bases in the junction not matched to a gene. PBMCs were isolated by Ficoll-Paque density gradient centrifugation. TCRdb shows the sequencer as Illumina NovaSeq 6000. TCRalpha and TCRbeta cDNA libraries were constructed by 5'RACE with constant-segment primers, with sample barcodes and unique molecular identifiers being introduced. RNA was extracted from every sample with Trizol reagent. Libraries were amplified in two PCR steps, with a second sample barcode and Illumina TruSeq adapters added in the second step. The libraries were sequenced on an Illumina NovaSeq using 2 x 150 bp paired-end reads. The study's processing was this. Demultiplexing of reads and collapsing into UMI-guided consensus sequences were performed with migec v1.2.7. Using mixcr v2.1.11, the UMI consensuses were aligned to TRA and TRB V and J templates and assembled into clonotypes. Clonotypes were classified as expanded or contracted when called significant by both edgeR and NoisET, with noise models trained on biological replicates. For edgeR calls, a false discovery rate-adjusted p below 0.01 and a log2 fold-change threshold of 1 were applied. As an exploratory analysis of dynamics, max-normalized trajectories of the 1000 most abundant clonotypes were examined by PCA with hierarchical clustering. Each responding clone was given a CD4 or CD8 phenotype based on the CD4+ and CD8+ repertoires, which had been sequenced separately. Clones were called with MiXCR by TCRdb after fastp trimmed the public reads at Q25, and only in-frame beta chains were retained. For every CDR3 protein sequence, its rows merge into one entry that carries the most common genes and DNA. TCRdb, not the original authors, processed these V and J calls. Recorded for this sample are fewer than 650,000 distinct CDR3 sequences; roughly a sixth of them occurred a single time. Around 8.1% of the sample comes from the top ten.

Sequenced input: PBMCs or a T cell subset sorted from them (not recorded which). The chain uses TRBV5-1 and TRBJ2-1; 9 nucleotides in the junction match TRBD1. The clonotype originates from an adult woman who had mild COVID-19 (a few samples of this study predate the infection). The sample titles of this study are shuffled in the database, so cell type and time point are left out; the donor was told from shared clones. The base sequence is TGCGCCAGCCTGGCCGGGACAGGGTCCTACAATGAGCAGTTCTTC. It codes for CASLAGTGSYNEQFF.